The rows below give T cell receptor beta chains drawn from one sample of a study of blood T cell repertoires in COVID-19. Assay: immunoSEQ multiplex PCR; the TCRdb copy retains only in-frame clones and omits some. The sample lists 150,000 or so clones, roughly 80% occurring once. The specimen was peripheral blood. The receptors originated from a woman older than 75 with acute or convalescent COVID-19. Each CDR3 is given with its conserved first and last residue. The D gene is left open where the match is weak. The size field is filled for only some rows; it gives once, few, many or a size class.

size	V	D	J	CDR3	DNA
NA	TRBV5-1	NA	TRBJ1-1	CASSLGVLQGNTEAFF	TGCGCCAGCAGCTTGGGTGTTCTACAGGGGAACACTGAAGCTTTCTTT
NA	TRBV5-1	TRBD2	TRBJ2-7	CASSLRDGGSSYEQYF	TGCGCCAGCAGCTTGCGGGACGGGGGGTCCTCCTACGAGCAGTACTTC
NA	TRBV5-6	NA	TRBJ2-5	CASSLAGVETQYF	TGTGCCAGCAGCTTGGCGGGGGTAGAGACCCAGTACTTC
NA	TRBV5-1	TRBD1	TRBJ2-2	CASSLTGTGVIGELFF	TGCGCCAGCAGCTTAACCGGGACAGGGGTGATCGGGGAGCTGTTTTTT
NA	TRBV5-1	TRBD1	TRBJ2-1	CASSPPVGTGNGEQFF	TGCGCCAGCAGCCCCCCGGTCGGGACAGGGAATGGTGAGCAGTTCTTC
NA	TRBV5-1	NA	TRBJ1-2	CASSPRLTGPNYGYTF	TGCGCCAGCAGCCCCCGATTGACAGGCCCAAACTATGGCTACACCTTC
few	TRBV7-9	TRBD1	TRBJ1-2	CASSSNLDRGIGYGYTF	TGTGCCAGCAGCTCTAACCTGGACAGGGGTATTGGGTATGGCTACACCTTC
NA	TRBV25-1	TRBD1	TRBJ2-3	CASRTGGGTDTQYF	TGTGCCAGCCGGACAGGGGGCGGCACAGATACGCAGTATTTT
NA	TRBV7-2	TRBD1	TRBJ1-3	CASSLNPGTAISGNTIYF	TGTGCCAGCAGCCTCAACCCCGGGACAGCAATCTCTGGAAACACCATATATTTT
NA	TRBV5-1	NA	TRBJ2-7	CASSALGGDEQYF	TGCGCCAGCAGCGCCCTAGGTGGAGACGAGCAGTACTTC
NA	TRBV28	NA	TRBJ1-4	CASSQIRPTNEKLFF	TGTGCCAGCAGCCAGATCAGGCCAACTAATGAAAAACTGTTTTTT
NA	TRBV7-3	TRBD1	TRBJ2-2	CASSLGQQLTINTGELFF	TGTGCCAGCAGCTTGGGACAGCAATTAACCATAAACACCGGGGAGCTGTTTTTT
NA	TRBV4-2	NA	TRBJ1-4	CASSLVLWGANEKLFF	TGTGCCAGCAGCCTTGTCTTATGGGGAGCTAATGAAAAACTGTTTTTT
NA	TRBV5-4	TRBD1	TRBJ1-3	CASSYGTVSSGNTIYF	TGTGCCAGCAGCTACGGGACAGTGAGCTCTGGAAACACCATATATTTT
NA	TRBV7-9	NA	TRBJ2-1	CASSPGQDYGYEQFF	TGTGCCAGCAGCCCCGGACAGGACTATGGCTATGAGCAGTTCTTC
NA	TRBV12-3/TRBV12-4	NA	TRBJ1-2	CASSKGQGRGYTF	TGTGCCAGCAGTAAGGGGCAGGGGAGAGGATACACCTTC
NA	TRBV28	NA	TRBJ1-5	CASSPPVPGGNQPQHF	TGTGCCAGCAGTCCACCGGTTCCGGGAGGCAATCAGCCCCAGCATTTT
NA	TRBV7-2	NA	TRBJ1-1	CASSLVEQGTEAFF	TGTGCCAGCAGCTTAGTAGAGCAGGGGACTGAAGCTTTCTTT
many	TRBV6-2/TRBV6-3	TRBD1	TRBJ1-2	CASSYSPDRGHGYTF	TGTGCCAGCAGTTACTCGCCGGACAGGGGTCATGGCTACACCTTC
once	TRBV4-1	NA	TRBJ1-2	CASSPGIGADYGYTF	TGCGCCAGCAGCCCTGGAATAGGAGCGGACTATGGCTACACCTTC
NA	TRBV10-3	NA	TRBJ1-4	CAIRGAGDNEKLFF	TGTGCCATCAGGGGGGCAGGGGATAATGAAAAACTGTTTTTT
NA	TRBV30	TRBD2	TRBJ2-3	CAWSRLAGGTDTQYF	TGTGCCTGGAGTAGACTAGCGGGTGGCACAGATACGCAGTATTTT
NA	TRBV7-2	NA	TRBJ1-4	CASSPRGIYEKLFF	TGTGCCAGCAGCCCCAGGGGTATTTATGAAAAACTGTTTTTT
NA	TRBV27	NA	TRBJ1-4	CASSSSRGEVKLFF	TGTGCCAGCAGTTCCTCCCGCGGAGAGGTAAAACTGTTTTTT
NA	TRBV7-8	NA	TRBJ1-2	CASSLVSEYYGYTF	TGTGCCAGCAGCTTAGTGAGCGAATACTATGGCTACACCTTC
NA	TRBV2	TRBD1	TRBJ1-6	CASSYLRDRGSPLHF	TGTGCCAGCAGTTACTTGAGGGACAGGGGCTCACCCCTCCACTTT
NA	TRBV4-1	NA	TRBJ2-1	CASSQAVTSLVEQFF	TGCGCCAGCAGCCAAGCAGTAACTAGTCTTGTTGAGCAGTTCTTC
NA	TRBV18	TRBD1	TRBJ1-1	CASSPPTGGGNTEAFF	TGTGCCAGCTCCCCCCCGACAGGGGGTGGGAACACTGAAGCTTTCTTT
NA	TRBV7-3	TRBD1	TRBJ2-1	CASTAGTGGNEQFF	TGTGCCAGCACGGCGGGGACAGGGGGCAATGAGCAGTTCTTC
NA	TRBV4-1	TRBD1	TRBJ1-2	CASSQTGFDGYTF	TGCGCCAGCAGCCAGACAGGGTTCGATGGCTACACCTTC
NA	TRBV11-2	NA	TRBJ2-7	CASSLNRDEQYF	TGTGCCAGCAGCTTAAACAGGGACGAGCAGTACTTC
NA	TRBV5-4	NA	TRBJ2-1	CASSFRISYNEQFF	TGTGCCAGCAGCTTCAGAATTTCCTACAATGAGCAGTTCTTC
once	TRBV4-1	NA	TRBJ1-2	CASSQEGPRGARGYTF	TGCGCCAGCAGCCAGGAGGGCCCGAGGGGCGCAAGGGGCTACACCTTC
NA	TRBV5-4	NA	TRBJ1-1	CASRTEGVYTEAFF	TGTGCCAGCAGGACCGAGGGGGTATACACTGAAGCTTTCTTT